What follows are 14 T cell receptor beta chains derived from one specimen sequenced in a study of blood T cell repertoires in COVID-19. The assay was immunoSEQ multiplex PCR, and TCRdb's table has in-frame clones only and misses some. The sample has fewer than 300,000 clones, approximately 90% seen once. The sample taken for sequencing was peripheral blood. These receptors all stem from a woman in her 50s with COVID-19, enrolled during active disease.

The chain employs TRBV3-1 (or the pseudogene TRBV3-2) and TRBJ2-5, with no clear D. The CDR3 is made up of 14 amino acids. Trimming removed 4 bases at V and 7 bases at J, with 16 bases between. Germline V CDR1 and CDR2: LGHDT, YNNKEL (reference sequence). DNA of the CDR3: TGTGCCAGCAGCCTCAAGGTAGCCGGAAGGACCCAGTACTTC. Translating it yields CASSLKVAGRTQYF.

The chain combines TRBV10-3 with TRBJ2-2; 7 bases line up with TRBD2. After removal of 3 bases from V and 7 bases from J, the junction contained 8 bases not matched to a gene. From germline, CDR1 is ENHRY and CDR2 SYGVKD. There are 15 residues in the CDR3. The CDR3 DNA follows: TGTGCCATCAGTGACGGGGGGAGGGTCGGCGGGGAGCTGTTTTTT. Protein product: CAISDGGRVGGELFF.

The genes are TRBV7-9 and TRBJ1-2; D is uncertain. Between the trimmed V and J ends, which lost 2 bases and 8 bases, there was a span of 12 bases. The CDR3 has 13 residues. Germline V gene sequence: CDR1 SEHNR, CDR2 FQNEAQ (reference sequence). The CDR3 protein is CASSLTGLNGYTF. The CDR3 nucleotides read TGTGCCAGCAGCTTAACCGGACTCAACGGCTACACCTTC.

V gene TRBV2 combines with J gene TRBJ2-2; 11 bases are a match to TRBD2. Losses at the gene ends were 1 base for V and 1 base for J; bases not matched to a gene: 2. This CDR3 comprises 17 residues. From germline, CDR1 is SNHLY and CDR2 FYNNEI. The CDR3 is CASSEGGLAGNTGELFF. DNA for the CDR3: TGTGCCAGCAGTGAAGGAGGACTAGCGGGGAACACCGGGGAGCTGTTTTTT.

The chain recombines TRBV11-3 with TRBJ2-7, with 9 positions matching TRBD1. Germline V lookup: CDR1 SGHNT, CDR2 YENEEA. This CDR3 has 16 residues. The V gene end was trimmed by 5 bases and the J gene end by 1 base; junction bases not matched to a gene: 9. The CDR3 here is CASSPMDRGRSYEQYF. The CDR3 coding sequence is TGTGCCAGCAGCCCTATGGACAGGGGTAGATCCTACGAGCAGTACTTC.

The chain joins TRBV24-1 to TRBJ2-7, with TRBD2 matching over 7 bases. Germline V gene lookup returns CDR1 KGHDR and CDR2 SFDVKD. CDR3 length: 11 amino acids. The ends lost 12 bases at V and 5 bases at J; junction bases unmatched: 6. CDR3: CAWGGNDEQYF. CDR3 bases: TGTGCCTGGGGGGGGAACGACGAGCAGTACTTC.

V usage is TRBV25-1 and J usage is TRBJ2-1, with 10 nucleotides matching TRBD1. Losses at the gene ends were 4 bases for V and 8 bases for J; bases not matched to a gene: 14. Germline V gene data show CDR1 as MGHDK and CDR2 as SYGVNS. This CDR3 comprises 17 residues. As DNA, the CDR3 is TGTGCCAGCAGTGCTTATTCCGGGACAGGGGAAGGGTATGAGCAGTTCTTC. This sequence encodes CASSAYSGTGEGYEQFF.

The J gene is TRBJ1-5, the V gene TRBV4-2; 12 nucleotides line up with TRBD1. J was trimmed by 10 bases and V by 1 base; bases with no gene match: 8. The CDR3 is made up of 16 amino acids. Per the germline V gene, CDR1 is LGHNA and CDR2 is YNFKEQ. The CDR3 nucleotides read TGTGCCAGCAGCCAAGGGGACAGGGGGCCCCCGCGACCCCAGCATTTT. It is translated as CASSQGDRGPPRPQHF.

The rearrangement uses TRBV5-1 and TRBJ2-2; a possible D gene is TRBD2 (5 bases). V dropped 0 bases and J dropped 1 base, with 10 bases sitting between them. CDR3 length: 16 residues. Germline CDR1 reads SGHRS; CDR2 reads YFSETQ. CDR3 sequence reads: CASSLASGLNTGELFF. The CDR3 region has the DNA TGCGCCAGCAGCTTGGCCAGCGGCTTGAACACCGGGGAGCTGTTTTTT.

The chain uses TRBV20-1 and TRBJ2-3; maybe TRBD2 (6 bases). Germline assignment: CDR1 DFQATT and CDR2 SNEGSKA (reference sequence). The CDR3 length is 15 residues. The V end lost 3 bases, the J end lost 2 bases, and 15 bases lay between the germline ends. The DNA for the CDR3 is TGCAGTGCTAGTGGGGACTCAGGGAACACAGATACGCAGTATTTT. Its protein product is CSASGDSGNTDTQYF.

The chain carries TRBV4-2 and TRBJ1-2; TRBD1 aligns across 7 bases. The CDR3 contains 16 residues. V shed 2 bases and J 5 bases; nucleotides not matched to a gene: 11. CDR1 is LGHNA and CDR2 is YNFKEQ in the germline V gene. The CDR3 bases are TGTGCCAGCAGCCAACCCGACAGGGCGGGTTGGTATGGCTACACCTTC. This encodes CASSQPDRAGWYGYTF.

The genes are TRBV19 and TRBJ1-2; 7 nucleotides agree with TRBD1. J was trimmed by 6 bases and V by 7 bases; bases with no gene match: 8. The CDR3 totals 13 residues. CDR1 and CDR2 from the germline V gene are LNHDA and SQIVND (reference sequence). This chain's CDR3 is CASNPGQLNGYTF. In DNA form, the CDR3 reads TGTGCCAGTAACCCGGGACAGTTGAATGGCTACACCTTC.

This chain links TRBV12-5 with TRBJ2-5, with 8 bases lining up with TRBD2. The CDR3 length is 14 residues. Germline assignment: CDR1 LGHNT and CDR2 FRNRAP. V shed 4 bases and J 4 bases; nucleotides not matched to a gene: 5. The CDR3 protein is CASGSSGGGETQYF. In nucleotides, the CDR3 is TGTGCTAGTGGTTCGTCGGGGGGGGGAGAGACCCAGTACTTC.

Written as DNA, the CDR3 is TGCGCCAGCAGCTTTATAACCCGGACAGGGTCAGATGGCTACACCTTC. Protein product: CASSFITRTGSDGYTF. The chain combines TRBV5-1 with TRBJ1-2, with 8 bases aligning to TRBD1. CDR3 length equals 16 residues. CDR1 and CDR2 (germline): SGHRS, YFSETQ. The J segment lost 6 bases and the V segment lost 2 bases, leaving 12 bases of the junction unmatched.